Described below is a single T cell receptor beta chain sequence and its context. The data belong to a study of blood T cells in healthy people across ages. Overall study context: Per two T cells, about one barcoded beta molecule was captured through template switching.

V was cut by 9 bases and J by 0 bases, with 20 bases left in between. The CDR3 contains 17 residues. The use of a sample-barcoded 5' primer and a J-beta primer mix characterized a second PCR of about 7 to 12 cycles. TCRdb recomputed calls from the 5' RACE reads with MiXCR, one row per CDR3 protein. The sample lists hundreds of thousands of distinct CDR3 sequences, more than 25% occurring once. The sample taken for sequencing was blood. The source is a woman older than 75 in good health. The chain links TRBV12-3 or TRBV12-4 to TRBJ2-2, with D perhaps matching TRBD1 (5 bases). DNA for the CDR3: TGTGCCAGTCTCAGGGCAGGTGCCTCCTCGAACACCGGGGAGCTGTTTTTT. This sequence encodes CASLRAGASSNTGELFF.